The 14 T cell receptor beta chains listed next were all sequenced from one sample in a study of CD8 T cells in Susac syndrome. Reverse transcription of roughly 0.5 to 1 ug RNA was performed with random hexamers. Each CDR3 protein gets one entry after TCRdb re-called the immunoSEQ multiplex PCR reads with MiXCR. There are a few hundred thousand distinct CDR3 sequences in the sample; roughly 90% occur only once, and 0.18% lies in the top ten. The sample taken for sequencing was CD8+ T cells from PBMCs. The receptors here all came from a human donor with multiple sclerosis.

The chain uses TRBV20-1 and TRBJ2-7; D remains ambiguous. CDR3 length: 13 residues. The ends were cut back, 0 bases at V and 3 bases at J, with 9 bases in the middle. In germline, CDR1 is DFQATT, CDR2 SNEGSKA (reference sequence). CDR3 loop: CSARDPDGYEQYF. Written as DNA, the CDR3 is TGCAGTGCTAGAGATCCGGACGGCTACGAGCAGTACTTC.

V is TRBV6-2 or TRBV6-3 and J is TRBJ2-3; no clear D gene. Germline V lookup: CDR1 MNHEY, CDR2 SVGEGT. Trimming cost V 0 bases and J 2 bases, with 15 bases left between them. The CDR3 runs 17 residues. DNA for the CDR3: TGTGCCAGCAGTTACTCACCAGCTGTCCCCTCCACAGATACGCAGTATTTT. The encoded protein is CASSYSPAVPSTDTQYF.

V usage is TRBV7-9 and J usage is TRBJ2-1; the D gene is possibly TRBD2 (5 bases). Trimming pared 3 bases from V and 4 bases from J, leaving 10 bases between. Per germline, CDR1 SEHNR and CDR2 FQNEAQ (reference sequence). The CDR3 loop spans 14 amino acids. In DNA form, the CDR3 reads TGTGCCAGCAGCTTGCTCGGGGAGTACAATGAGCAGTTCTTC. Translated: CASSLLGEYNEQFF.

The genes are TRBV19 and TRBJ2-7, with 7 bases lining up with TRBD2. The germline V gene has CDR1 LNHDA and CDR2 SQIVND (reference sequence). This CDR3 spans 16 amino acids. The trim removed 3 bases at V and 3 bases at J, leaving 11 bases unmatched. This CDR3 is CASSIASGTILYEQYF. The CDR3 bases are TGTGCCAGTAGTATTGCCTCCGGGACTATCCTCTACGAGCAGTACTTC.

The chain joins TRBV7-3 to TRBJ2-7, with 8 bases that match TRBD2. Germline-derived CDR1 and CDR2 are SGHTA and FQGTGA. The junction had 4 bases not matched to a gene; V was cut back by 2 bases and J by 1 base. CDR3 length: 15 residues. Here the CDR3 DNA reads TGTGCCAGCAGCTTAGGTAGCGGGGTATCCTACGAGCAGTACTTC. It yields the protein CASSLGSGVSYEQYF.

The chain links TRBV5-6 to TRBJ2-1; perhaps TRBD2 as D (6 bases). This CDR3 contains 16 residues. Germline loops: CDR1 SGHDT, CDR2 YYEEEE. Deletions cut 2 bases from V and 7 bases from J, with 19 bases between. CDR3 amino acids: CASSFVSGVTRNEQFF. CDR3 bases: TGTGCCAGCAGCTTCGTCTCGGGGGTTACCCGAAATGAGCAGTTCTTC.

The V gene is TRBV28, the J gene TRBJ2-2; 8 bases line up with TRBD2. The CDR3 is 16 residues long. J gave up 6 bases and V 5 bases, and 11 bases lay outside the gene matches. Germline values: CDR1 MDHEN, CDR2 SYDVKM. The CDR3 here is CASSPPGLDFAGELFF. CDR3 nucleotides: TGTGCCAGCAGTCCTCCGGGACTAGATTTTGCCGGGGAGCTGTTTTTT.

The table lists this clonotype with a count of one. The rearrangement links TRBV19 to TRBJ2-1, with a weak D call TRBD2 (7 bases). The V gene lost 7 bases and the J gene lost 5 bases, with 18 bases spanning the gap. The CDR3 spans 15 residues. The germline gives CDR1 LNHDA, CDR2 SQIVND (reference sequence). The CDR3 DNA reads TGTGCCAGTACCCCTTGGGGGGGCCATGACAATGAGCAGTTCTTC. It translates to CASTPWGGHDNEQFF.

The chain joins TRBV28 to TRBJ2-1; no clear D gene. Between the trimmed V and J ends, which lost 5 bases and 6 bases, there was a span of 11 bases. Germline loops: CDR1 MDHEN, CDR2 SYDVKM. The CDR3 contains 13 residues. The CDR3 DNA is TGTGCCAGCAGTCTACTGAACCCCAATGAGCAGTTCTTC. This translates into CASSLLNPNEQFF.

Note on this clonotype: An end of the junction does not agree with germline; a read error may underlie this. This chain links TRBV7-8 with TRBJ1-2, with D uncertain. This CDR3 is 15 amino acids long. Germline V gene data show CDR1 as SGHVS and CDR2 as FQNEAQ. The CDR3 protein is CASSLVPGSTYGYTF. CDR3 DNA: TGTGCCAGCAGTTTAGTTCCCGGGAGCACCTATGGCTACACCTTC.

The chain is built from TRBV12-3 or TRBV12-4 and TRBJ1-2; TRBD1 is a possible D gene (5 bases). The V gene lost 4 bases and the J gene lost 4 bases, with 16 bases spanning the gap. The length of the CDR3 is 15 residues. The CDR3 nucleotides are TGTGCCAGCAGTTGGCCCGAAGGGGCAGCCTATGGCTACACCTTC. Its protein is CASSWPEGAAYGYTF.

The V and J genes are TRBV4-1 and TRBJ1-1; 7 bases line up with TRBD1. Germline lookup yields CDR1 MGHRA and CDR2 YSYEKL. V trimming: 3 bases; J trimming: 0 bases; junction bases outside the gene matches: 1. The CDR3 runs 14 residues. This CDR3 reads CASSQGQMNTEAFF. The CDR3 DNA reads as TGCGCCAGCAGCCAGGGACAGATGAACACTGAAGCTTTCTTT.

The chain has TRBV29-1 and TRBJ1-5; D gene unclear. The V gene's germline CDR1 is SQVTM and CDR2 ANQGSEA. Trimming cost V 6 bases and J 6 bases, with 18 bases left between them. CDR3 size: 14 residues. CDR3 nucleotides: TGCAGCGTGGCCCACAATTGGCTTGGTCAGCCCCAGCATTTT. Amino acids: CSVAHNWLGQPQHF.

The chain employs TRBV6-1 and TRBJ2-7; TRBD1 might be the D (5 bases). Germline lookup yields CDR1 MNHNS and CDR2 SASEGT. This CDR3 contains 14 residues. V lost 1 base and J lost 3, with 10 bases in between. DNA of the CDR3: TGTGCCAGCAGTGAAGGGCAGGGCGGCTACGAGCAGTACTTC. Amino acid sequence: CASSEGQGGYEQYF.